This paragraph covers one TCR beta chain sequence. Its antigen has not been determined. Qualities for individual bases were not recorded, and no much larger clone is one base off. The library was made by the immunoSEQ multiplex PCR assay. The multiplex PCR relied on a mix of 60 forward primers for TCR Vbeta segments and 13 reverse primers for TCR Jbeta segments. Amplification of the CDR3 region of rearranged TCR beta genes was performed with a multiplex PCR assay on genomic DNA. On the Illumina HiSeq System, the amplified TCR beta libraries were sequenced as 87-base-pair reads. On the authors' methods: A later analysis counted 65 million to 90 million unique TCR beta chains across the 700 or so repertoires, and approximately 11 million of these chains were shared by at least two donors. Raw reads were error-corrected and collapsed into unique sequences by a nearest-neighbor algorithm in which closely related sequences were merged to remove PCR and sequencing errors. CDR3 sequences were aligned to IMGT reference sequences to assign V, D and J gene segments. Each retained sequence needed at least a six-nucleotide match to both a V gene segment and a J gene segment. Rearrangements were called productive when the CDR3 lacked stop codons and stayed in frame with V and J; all others were non-productive. CDR3 was defined by IMGT convention, running from the second conserved V-encoded cysteine to the conserved J-encoded phenylalanine. Sequences without an unambiguous match to a single V gene segment were excluded from the earlier analysis of a few hundred of the donors. In an earlier analysis of a few hundred of the donors, V segments were called functional above 56.7% productive rearrangements and were called segregating when the between-donor standard deviation exceeded 5%. To diagnose cytomegalovirus status from the catalog of TCR beta chain sequences, a statistical classification framework was built. A later analysis assigned V and J genes by comparing TCR nucleotide sequences with IMGT/GENE-DB human TR gene sequences. In a later analysis, CDR3 sequences and most-parsimonious VDJ recombination scenarios were assigned using the TCRdist pipeline. A later analysis defined each TCR beta chain by its CDR3 amino acid sequence plus V-gene family, and excluded reads lacking a unique V-gene family. In a later analysis, a few hundred highly shared, low-generation-probability nucleotide sequences were removed to address suspected cross-contamination and a sequencing artifact. For each public chain, a later analysis derived a clonal expansion index from normalized ranks of inferred template counts within each repertoire. A later analysis computed generation probabilities with a VDJ recombination model fitted to out-of-frame rearrangements, and checked the results against IGoR. In a later analysis, hypergeometric tests were used to score TCR-TCR, TCR-HLA and TCR-CMV co-occurrence, with a repertoire-size bias correction applied to TCR pairs. To estimate false discovery rates, a later analysis permuted the HLA or CMV assignments 20 times. In a later analysis, co-occurring TCRs were grouped with DBSCAN, and TCRdist sequence similarity was added when clustering was performed within HLA-allele-positive subsets. For co-occurrence clustering, repertoires with fewer than 30,000 or more than 120,000 public chains were excluded, along with a handful of repertoires with anomalous nucleotide sharing. The immuneACCESS repertoire file appears here via TCRdb, limited to in-frame rearrangements. These files lack a portion of the clones; in checked studies, under half of the deficit traces to unresolved V genes, and the cause of the others is not known. V and J calls plus clone size are reproduced from that table; the DNA served to infer D and trimming. Within this sample are about 120,000 clones, with approximately 15% of them counted one time only. 1.9% of the sample is held by the ten biggest clonotypes.

In total, just over 650 healthy bone marrow donors made up the cohort. At the time of sampling, all cohort members were nominally healthy, though unrecorded immune exposures were likely present. The donor tested CMV seronegative, placing the donor among the roughly 340 seronegative members of the cohort. A peripheral blood sample was provided by each donor, and peripheral blood mononuclear cells were used for TCR beta sequencing. Genomic DNA was extracted from the blood cell samples with the Qiagen DNeasy Blood Extraction Kit. This specimen belongs to a study of cytomegalovirus exposure and HLA in healthy donors (dated by TCRdb to about 2017). As for the study more broadly: An earlier analysis of a few hundred of the donors reported 276 Gb of sequence data and 117 million unique TCR beta sequences obtained from about 200 million T cells. The T cell repertoires of 700 or so subjects were profiled by immunosequencing and related to cytomegalovirus serostatus. All discovery cohort repertoires had been generated using a single sequencing platform. To decide whether each TCR beta V gene segment behaved as functional or pseudogenic, an earlier analysis of some 580 of the donors relied on high-throughput TCR beta sequencing. To predict cytomegalovirus infection status, the study brought together high-throughput TCR immunosequencing, statistical association of individual TCRs with disease status, and machine learning. Across 300 to 400 genotyped donors of the cohort, an average of 235,054 unique TCR beta nucleotide sequences per donor were sequenced, and about a sixth of those sequences were non-productive. A later analysis re-analyzed previously published TCR beta repertoires from roughly 630 donors and added high-resolution HLA genotyping to study TCR occurrence patterns. Class I and class II HLA loci were covered by the typing at four-digit resolution. The study aimed to test whether cataloging public T cell receptors could reveal signatures of past pathogen exposure. Donor age, sex, ethnicity and CMV serostatus were compiled alongside the repertoire data. Rather than using new phenotypic data, the later analysis identified candidate immune exposures from TCR beta sequences and from how often those sequences occurred across donors. Among the roughly 390 genotyped donors, 81% belonged to the genetic ancestry cluster associated with self-reported Caucasian donors. Roughly five DR-DQ haplotypes were handled as single units for association and clustering, since linkage in the cohort was strong. A separate validation cohort of roughly 130 different subjects was used in addition to the roughly 720-subject first cohort. Typing coverage differed by locus: A, B, C, DRB1 and DQB1 were typed in roughly 629-630 donors, DQA1 in 500 to 550, DPA1 in around 580, and DPB1 in approximately 450. Around 300 gigabases of sequencing data and tens of millions of unique TCR sequences were included in an early release covering around 600 HLA-typed donors. In a later genetic analysis, genome-wide SNP genotypes for about 65% of the roughly 670 donors were used, and that subset was treated as a discovery cohort.

According to the germline V gene (reference sequence), CDR1 reads LNHDA and CDR2 reads SQIVND. The CDR3 contains 15 residues, cysteine and phenylalanine counted. Only CDR3 DNA remains: 45 bases, in frame from the first base. At the junction V is shortened by 6 bases and J by 0 bases; bases outside the gene matches: 6. Overall study outcomes, separate from this receptor: Across donors, most TCR sequences were observed very rarely, whereas some public TCRs were present in many individuals. A later analysis associated 17,000 or so TCR beta sequences with specific HLA alleles at a false discovery rate of 0.05. Because counts were too low, about 17 rarely observed V segments, including chromosome 9 orphons, were excluded from the earlier analysis of fewer than 650 of the donors. This cohort had only TCR beta chains sequenced, and the lack of alpha or paired-chain data limited which features could be detected. In a later analysis, HLA-associated TCR beta chains showed more clonal expansion and lower generation probabilities than non-associated chains that were equally common. The classifier was reported to diagnose cytomegalovirus status with high specificity and sensitivity in both the original and validation cohorts. Linkage disequilibrium might explain the correlated functional status among segregating V segments, but an unknown experimental factor could not be ruled out. According to a later genetic analysis, donors in an Asian-associated ancestry cluster had fewer N-insertions in productive TCRs than the approximately 670-donor mean. The presence/absence analyses assumed that sequencing depth was roughly uniform across donors, and that assumption may not be true. A total of fewer than 200 TCR beta chains were listed by the study as associated with cytomegalovirus. Because some donors lacked HLA typing at each locus, the association tests relied only on the typed subset. Some IMGT-functional V segments, including TRBV6-2 and TRBV6-3, could not be distinguished by the 87-base-pair reads and were therefore excluded. The only immune exposure information available for the cohort was CMV serostatus. A later analysis found that TCR association rates varied across HLA loci, with DRB1 alleles showing the most associated TCRs and HLA-C alleles the fewest. A later analysis found that most CMV-associated TCR beta chains appeared HLA-restricted, with HLA associations seemingly driven largely by CMV exposure. In an earlier analysis of some 640 of the donors, most TCR beta V segments were observed in productive rearrangements about 87% or about 30% of the time, broadly matching IMGT annotations. A further reported finding was that TCR beta sequences accurately predicted the HLA-A and HLA-B alleles for most subjects in the first cohort. The authors suggested that the approach could potentially be generalized to other disease states and immunological phenotypes. In vitro tests confirmed that a few of the cytomegalovirus-associated TCR beta chains recognize cytomegalovirus antigens. When HLA alleles, especially DR and DQ, strongly co-occurred, TCR associations were difficult to assign to individual alleles. V-gene and J-gene trimming of TCR beta chains was associated with a missense DCLRE1C variant in a later genetic analysis, and the association was replicated in an independent cohort. A group of highly shared sequence variants was considered likely to be a technical artifact of the sequencing pipeline. According to a later analysis, parvovirus B19, influenza, CMV and Epstein-Barr virus appeared linked to several top co-occurrence clusters.

This TCR was sampled from a woman between 18 and 29 years old in good health and CMV-seronegative. The receptor chain draws on TRBV19 and TRBJ2-3, with 7 junctional bases fitting TRBD2. Source material: PBMCs. The nucleotide sequence is TGTGCCAGTAGCCCCGGGGGGATAAGCACAGATACGCAGTATTTT. Its protein product is CASSPGGISTDTQYF.